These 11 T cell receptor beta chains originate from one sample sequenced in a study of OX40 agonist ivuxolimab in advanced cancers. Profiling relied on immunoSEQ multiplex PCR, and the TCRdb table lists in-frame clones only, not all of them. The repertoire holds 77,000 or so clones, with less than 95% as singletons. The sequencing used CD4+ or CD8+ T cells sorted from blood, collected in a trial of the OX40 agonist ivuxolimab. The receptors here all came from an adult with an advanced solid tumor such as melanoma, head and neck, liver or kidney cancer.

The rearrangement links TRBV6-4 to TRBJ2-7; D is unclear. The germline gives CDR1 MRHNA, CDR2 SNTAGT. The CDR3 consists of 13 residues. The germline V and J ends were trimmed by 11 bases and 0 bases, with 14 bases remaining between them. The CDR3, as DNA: TGTGCCCTCAGGCAGTGGGACTCCTACGAGCAGTACTTC. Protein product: CALRQWDSYEQYF.

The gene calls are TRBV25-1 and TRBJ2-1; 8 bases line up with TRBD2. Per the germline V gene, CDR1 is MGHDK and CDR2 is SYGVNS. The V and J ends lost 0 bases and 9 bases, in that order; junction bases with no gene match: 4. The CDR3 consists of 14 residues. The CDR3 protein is CASSEYGGAGEQFF. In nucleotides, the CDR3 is TGTGCCAGCAGTGAATACGGGGGGGCCGGTGAGCAGTTCTTC. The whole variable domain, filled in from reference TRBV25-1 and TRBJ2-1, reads EADIYQTPRYLVIGTGKKITLECSQTMGHDKMYWYQQDPGMELHLIHYSYGVNSTEKGDLSSESTVSRIRTEHFPLTLESARPSHTSQYLCASSEYGGAGEQFFGPGTRLTVL.

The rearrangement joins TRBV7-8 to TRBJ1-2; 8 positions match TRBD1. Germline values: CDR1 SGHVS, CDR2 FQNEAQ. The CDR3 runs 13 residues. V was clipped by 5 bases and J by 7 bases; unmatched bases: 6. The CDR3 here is CASSRGQAGGYTF. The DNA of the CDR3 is TGTGCCAGCAGCCGGGGACAGGCGGGTGGCTACACCTTC.

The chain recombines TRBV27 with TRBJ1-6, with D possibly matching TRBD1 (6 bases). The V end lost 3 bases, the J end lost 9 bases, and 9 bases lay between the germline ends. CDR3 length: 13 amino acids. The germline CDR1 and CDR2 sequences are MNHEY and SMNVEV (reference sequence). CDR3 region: CASSFRGISPLHF. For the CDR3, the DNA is TGTGCCAGCAGTTTTAGGGGGATTTCACCCCTCCACTTT.

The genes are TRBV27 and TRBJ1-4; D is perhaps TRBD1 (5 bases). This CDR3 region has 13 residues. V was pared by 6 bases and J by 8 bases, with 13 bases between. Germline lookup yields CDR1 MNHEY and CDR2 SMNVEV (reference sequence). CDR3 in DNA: TGTGCCAGCAGCCATCGGGGGGGAGAAAAACTGTTTTTT. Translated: CASSHRGGEKLFF.

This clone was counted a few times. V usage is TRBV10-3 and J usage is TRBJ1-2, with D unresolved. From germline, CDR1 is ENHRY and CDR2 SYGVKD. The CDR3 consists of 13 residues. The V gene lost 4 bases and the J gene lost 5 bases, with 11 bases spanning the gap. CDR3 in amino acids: CAISGADGYGYTF. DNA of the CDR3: TGTGCCATCAGTGGGGCCGACGGATATGGCTACACCTTC.

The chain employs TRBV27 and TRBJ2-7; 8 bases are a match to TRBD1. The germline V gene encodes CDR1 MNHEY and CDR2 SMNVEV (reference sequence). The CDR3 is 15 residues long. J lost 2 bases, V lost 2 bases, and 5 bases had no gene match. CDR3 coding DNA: TGTGCCAGCAGTTTAGGACAGGGTGGACCCTACGAGCAGTACTTC. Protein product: CASSLGQGGPYEQYF.

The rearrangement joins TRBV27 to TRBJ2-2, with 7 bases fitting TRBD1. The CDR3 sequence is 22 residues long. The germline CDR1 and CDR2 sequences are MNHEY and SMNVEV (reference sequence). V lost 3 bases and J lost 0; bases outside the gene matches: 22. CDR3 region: CASSFIKRGLVLGGPNTGELFF. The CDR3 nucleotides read TGTGCCAGCAGTTTCATTAAACGGGGCCTGGTCCTAGGGGGCCCGAACACCGGGGAGCTGTTTTTT.

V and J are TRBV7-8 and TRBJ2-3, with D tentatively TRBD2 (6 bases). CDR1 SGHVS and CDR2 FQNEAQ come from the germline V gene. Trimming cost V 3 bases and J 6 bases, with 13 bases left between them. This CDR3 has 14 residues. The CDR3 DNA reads TGTGCCAGCAGCTTCGCCTTTCTAGCGGATACGCAGTATTTT. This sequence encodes CASSFAFLADTQYF.

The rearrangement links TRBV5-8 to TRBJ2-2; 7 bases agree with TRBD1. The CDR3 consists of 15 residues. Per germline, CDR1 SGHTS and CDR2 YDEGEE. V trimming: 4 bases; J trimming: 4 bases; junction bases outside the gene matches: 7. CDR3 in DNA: TGTGCCAGCAGCAAGACAGGGTTCGGCACCGGGGAGCTGTTTTTT. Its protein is CASSKTGFGTGELFF.

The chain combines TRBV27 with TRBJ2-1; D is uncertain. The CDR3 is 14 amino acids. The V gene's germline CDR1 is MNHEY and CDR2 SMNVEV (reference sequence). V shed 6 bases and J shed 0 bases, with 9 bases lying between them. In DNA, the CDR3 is TGTGCCAGCAGCACAGCCTACTCCTACAATGAGCAGTTCTTC. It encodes CASSTAYSYNEQFF.